The rows below give T cell receptor beta chains drawn from one sample of a study of shared clonotypes between healthy human individuals. Here immunoSEQ multiplex PCR was the method, and the copy in TCRdb shows in-frame clones only, minus some. The sample comprises some 630,000 clones, around 72% of which are singletons, and under 2% rests with the top ten. The material sequenced was memory CD4+ T cells sorted from blood. All receptors come from a woman in her twenties or thirties in good health. The CDR3 runs from the conserved cysteine through the conserved F or W. Fields, in order: J gene, D gene, V gene, clone size, CDR3 DNA, CDR3 protein. D genes are given only for firm matches. Clone size is not always given. Where it is, it says once, few, many or a class for expanded clones.

>TRBJ1-2|-|TRBV6-1|-
TGTGCCAGCACCAGGGGAAACTATGGCTACACCTTC
CASTRGNYGYTF
>TRBJ1-5|-|TRBV6-5|-
TGTGCCAGCAGTCATGGGACGGACTATCAGCCCCAGCATTTT
CASSHGTDYQPQHF
>TRBJ2-7|TRBD2|TRBV7-6|-
TGTGCCAGCAGCCTACGCGGGGGCTCCTACGAGCAGTACTTC
CASSLRGGSYEQYF
>TRBJ1-3|-|TRBV5-4|-
TGTGCCAGCAGCTTGGACAGGGTTGGAGGAAACACCATATATTTT
CASSLDRVGGNTIYF
>TRBJ2-7|TRBD2|TRBV19|-
TGTGCCAGTAGTATCGGGCTAGCGGGGGCGAACGAGCAGTACTTC
CASSIGLAGANEQYF
>TRBJ2-5|TRBD1|TRBV6-1|-
TGTGCCAGCAGTGTCTGGGGACAGATACAAGAGACCCAGTACTTC
CASSVWGQIQETQYF
>TRBJ1-5|-|TRBV14|-
TGTGCCAGCAGCCAAGGGATTGGTCAGCCCCAGCATTTT
CASSQGIGQPQHF
>TRBJ1-2|TRBD1|TRBV2|-
TGTGCCAGCAGTGCGGGACAGCTCTCAAATGGCTACACCTTC
CASSAGQLSNGYTF
>TRBJ1-1|-|TRBV18|-
TGTGCCAGCTCGGCCAGGGAGTTTGAAGCTTTCTTT
CASSAREFEAFF
>TRBJ1-3|-|TRBV21-1|few
TGTGCCAGCAGCAAAGACGGGGGACAGGGAAAGGACACCATATATTTT
CASSKDGGQGKDTIYF
>TRBJ2-3|TRBD2|TRBV7-2|-
TGTGCCAGCAGCTTAACTAGCGGGAGGCGAGATACGCAGTATTTT
CASSLTSGRRDTQYF
>TRBJ1-1|-|TRBV2|few
TGTGCCAGCAGCCGGACAGTATTGGGCACTGAAGCTTTCTTT
CASSRTVLGTEAFF
>TRBJ2-7|-|TRBV10-3|-
TGTGCCATCAGTGAGTCGGTAGTAAAAGCCTACGAGCAGTACTTC
CAISESVVKAYEQYF
>TRBJ2-2|TRBD2|TRBV14|-
TGTGCCAGCAGCCGCTATACTAGCGTCGGCAGCACCGGGGAGCTGTTTTTT
CASSRYTSVGSTGELFF
>TRBJ2-3|TRBD1|TRBV28|-
TGTGCCAGCAGCTCAGGGGGCGTTAGCACAGATACGCAGTATTTT
CASSSGGVSTDTQYF
>TRBJ2-5|TRBD2|TRBV2|-
TGTGCCAGCAGTGAATGGCTAGCGGGAGTTGCCCAGTACTTC
CASSEWLAGVAQYF
>TRBJ2-1|-|TRBV5-1|-
TGCGCCAGCAGCTTGGAAGGGAGGTCCTACAATGAGCAGTTCTTC
CASSLEGRSYNEQFF
>TRBJ2-5|-|TRBV7-2|many
TGTGCCACTGGCGGGCGGAGGTTTGGGGAGACCCAGTACTTC
CATGGRRFGETQYF
>TRBJ2-7|-|TRBV28|-
TGTGCCAGCAGTTTATGGGTCTCCTCCTACGAGCAGTACTTC
CASSLWVSSYEQYF
>TRBJ2-7|-|TRBV5-1|-
TGCGCCAGCAGCTTAAAGCCAGGGGTCGTCGAGCAGTACTTC
CASSLKPGVVEQYF
>TRBJ1-4|TRBD1|TRBV18|few
TGTGCCAGCTCACCGGGACAGGCAACTAATGAAAAACTGTTTTTT
CASSPGQATNEKLFF
>TRBJ1-1|-|TRBV11-2|few
TGTGCCAGCAGCTTAGGATTAGTCGGTGGTGAAGCTTTCTTT
CASSLGLVGGEAFF
>TRBJ1-2|-|TRBV2|-
TGTGCCAGCACCAGAGACGGGTATGGCTACACCTTC
CASTRDGYGYTF
>TRBJ2-1|-|TRBV5-6|once
TGTGCCAGCGGCCTAGGGACCACCAATGAGCAGTTCTTC
CASGLGTTNEQFF
>TRBJ1-2|-|TRBV15|-
TGTGCCAGCAGCAGGGGACACGAAGTTTATGGCTACACCTTC
CASSRGHEVYGYTF
>TRBJ1-5|TRBD1|TRBV19|-
TGTGCCAGTAGTATAGCTTTCGTGGACAGGGATCAGCCCCAGCATTTT
CASSIAFVDRDQPQHF
>TRBJ2-3|-|TRBV9|-
TGTGCCAGCAGCCCCAGTTTAGAGGCAGATACGCAGTATTTT
CASSPSLEADTQYF
>TRBJ2-5|-|TRBV11-2|many
TGTGCCAGCAGCTACCGGCACCAACAAGAGACCCAGTACTTC
CASSYRHQQETQYF
>TRBJ2-3|TRBD2|TRBV7-9|-
TGTGCCAGCAACGGACTAGCGGGAGGGCCAGATACGCAGTATTTT
CASNGLAGGPDTQYF
>TRBJ2-7|-|TRBV19|-
TGTGCCAGTAGTATAAACTGGAGCTCCTACGAGCAGTACTTC
CASSINWSSYEQYF
>TRBJ2-6|-|TRBV5-5|-
TGTGCCAGCAGCCCCAGGGCTGGGGCCAACGTCCTGACTTTC
CASSPRAGANVLTF
>TRBJ1-2|TRBD1|TRBV4-2|-
TGTGCCAGCAGCCAAGATTTGACAGGGCCCTCGGGCTACACCTTC
CASSQDLTGPSGYTF
>TRBJ1-1|-|TRBV19|-
TGTGCCAGTAGTATCGGCAGATTAAACACTGAAGCTTTCTTT
CASSIGRLNTEAFF
>TRBJ1-2|-|TRBV15|-
TGTGCCACCAGCAGAGGAGACAGCCTTAACTATGGCTACACCTTC
CATSRGDSLNYGYTF
>TRBJ2-1|-|TRBV5-6|-
TGTGCCAGCAGCTGGGGGAGTTGGAAGACCTACAATGAGCAGTTCTTC
CASSWGSWKTYNEQFF
>TRBJ2-5|TRBD1|TRBV30|-
TGTGCCTGGAGAACAGGGGTTTCGGTAGAGCAGTACTTC
CAWRTGVSVEQYF
>TRBJ1-1|-|TRBV30|-
TGTGCCTGGAGTCAGCGAGGCGGCACTGAAGCTTTCTTT
CAWSQRGGTEAFF
>TRBJ2-1|-|TRBV5-1|-
TGCGCCAGCAGCGTTGACAGCGCCTCCTACAATGAGCAGTTCTTC
CASSVDSASYNEQFF
>TRBJ2-2|TRBD2|TRBV5-4|-
TGTGCCAGCAGCGATACTAGCGGGAGCGGCACCGGGGAGCTGTTTTTT
CASSDTSGSGTGELFF
>TRBJ1-5|-|TRBV6-5|once
TGTGCCAGCAGCTCAGACATCGAGGGCAATCAGCCCCAGCATTTT
CASSSDIEGNQPQHF
>TRBJ1-2|TRBD1|TRBV27|-
TGTGCCAGCAGTTCGTCCGGGAACAGGGGCTTGGGAGGCTACACCTTC
CASSSSGNRGLGGYTF
>TRBJ2-1|TRBD2|TRBV19|once
TGTGCCAGTAGTATCTCTCGAGGGAATCTAGCGGTAAGCTCCTACAATGAGCAGTTCTTC
CASSISRGNLAVSSYNEQFF
>TRBJ1-2|TRBD1|TRBV6-5|-
TGTGCCAGCAGTCGGGACAGGGCGGGCGGCTACACCTTC
CASSRDRAGGYTF
>TRBJ1-5|-|TRBV5-1|-
TGCGCCAGCAGCTTGGCCCCAGATCAGCCCCAGCATTTT
CASSLAPDQPQHF
>TRBJ2-2|-|TRBV19|many
TGTGCCAGTAGTTATGGGGTCTTGACCGGGGAGCTGTTTTTT
CASSYGVLTGELFF